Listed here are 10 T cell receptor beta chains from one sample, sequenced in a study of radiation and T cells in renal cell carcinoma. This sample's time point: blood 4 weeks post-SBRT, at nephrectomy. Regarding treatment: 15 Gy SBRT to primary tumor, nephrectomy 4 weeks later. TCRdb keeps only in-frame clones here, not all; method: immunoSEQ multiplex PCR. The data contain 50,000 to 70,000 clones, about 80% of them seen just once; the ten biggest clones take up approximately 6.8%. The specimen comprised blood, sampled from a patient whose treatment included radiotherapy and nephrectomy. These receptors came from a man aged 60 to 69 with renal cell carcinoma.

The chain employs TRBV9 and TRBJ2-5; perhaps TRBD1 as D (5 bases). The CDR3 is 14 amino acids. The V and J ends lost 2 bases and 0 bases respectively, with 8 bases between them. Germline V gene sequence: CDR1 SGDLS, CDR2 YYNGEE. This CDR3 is CASSVTAYQETQYF. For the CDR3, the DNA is TGTGCCAGCAGCGTGACAGCGTACCAAGAGACCCAGTACTTC.

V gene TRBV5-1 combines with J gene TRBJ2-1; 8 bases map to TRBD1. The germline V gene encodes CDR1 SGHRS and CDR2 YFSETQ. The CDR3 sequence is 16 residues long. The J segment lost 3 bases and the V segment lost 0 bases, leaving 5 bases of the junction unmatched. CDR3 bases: TGCGCCAGCAGCTTGGGTGGACAGGGAGGCTACAATGAGCAGTTCTTC. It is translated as CASSLGGQGGYNEQFF.

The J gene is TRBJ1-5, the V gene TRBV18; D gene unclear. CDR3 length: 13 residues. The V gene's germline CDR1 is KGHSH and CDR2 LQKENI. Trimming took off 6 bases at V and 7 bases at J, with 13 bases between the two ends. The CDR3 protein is CASSGAADQPQHF. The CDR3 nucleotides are TGTGCCAGCTCGGGCGCCGCGGACCAGCCCCAGCATTTT.

As DNA, the CDR3 is TGTGCCTTAATAACAGGGGGCGTTGGAAACACCATATATTTT. Translated: CALITGGVGNTIYF. The V gene is TRBV30, the J gene TRBJ1-3, with 9 bases matching TRBD1. The V segment lost 7 bases and the J segment 3 bases; nucleotides outside the gene matches: 7. The CDR3 sequence is 14 residues long. Germline lookup yields CDR1 GTSNPN and CDR2 SVGIG (reference sequence). The full variable domain, completed using reference TRBV30 and TRBJ1-3, is SQTIHQWPATLVQPVGSPLSLECTVEGTSNPNLYWYRQAAGRGLQLLFYSVGIGQISSEVPQNLSASRPQDRQFILSSKKLLLSDSGFYLCALITGGVGNTIYFGEGSWLTVV.

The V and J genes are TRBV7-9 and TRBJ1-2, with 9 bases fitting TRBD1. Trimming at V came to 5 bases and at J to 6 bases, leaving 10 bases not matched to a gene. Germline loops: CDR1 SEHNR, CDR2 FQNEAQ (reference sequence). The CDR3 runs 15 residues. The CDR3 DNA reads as TGTGCCAGCAGCCCCCCGGACAGGGGTAGTGATGGCTACACCTTC. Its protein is CASSPPDRGSDGYTF. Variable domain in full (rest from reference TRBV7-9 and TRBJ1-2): DTGVSQNPRHKITKRGQNVTFRCDPISEHNRLYWYRQTLGQGPEFLTYFQNEAQLEKSRLLSDRFSAERPKGSFSTLEIQRTEQGDSAMYLCASSPPDRGSDGYTFGSGTRLTVV.

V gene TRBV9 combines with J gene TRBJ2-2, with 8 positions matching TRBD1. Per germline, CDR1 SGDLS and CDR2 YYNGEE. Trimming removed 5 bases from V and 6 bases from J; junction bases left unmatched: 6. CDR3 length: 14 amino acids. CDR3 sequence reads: CASSSDRAAGELFF. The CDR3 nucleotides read TGTGCCAGCAGTTCGGACAGGGCGGCCGGGGAGCTGTTTTTT.

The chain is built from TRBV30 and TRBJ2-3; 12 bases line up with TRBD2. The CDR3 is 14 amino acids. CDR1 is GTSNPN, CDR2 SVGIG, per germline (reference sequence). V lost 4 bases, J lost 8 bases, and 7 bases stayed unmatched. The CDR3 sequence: CAWTLAGGQVTQYF. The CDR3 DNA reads TGTGCCTGGACCCTAGCGGGGGGGCAGGTTACGCAGTATTTT.

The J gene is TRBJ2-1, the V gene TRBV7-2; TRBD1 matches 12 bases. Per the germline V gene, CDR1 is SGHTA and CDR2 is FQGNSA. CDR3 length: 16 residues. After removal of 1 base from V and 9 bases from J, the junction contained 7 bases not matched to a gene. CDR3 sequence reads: CASSLEGQGARREQFF. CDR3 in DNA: TGTGCCAGCAGCTTAGAGGGACAGGGGGCGAGGCGTGAGCAGTTCTTC.

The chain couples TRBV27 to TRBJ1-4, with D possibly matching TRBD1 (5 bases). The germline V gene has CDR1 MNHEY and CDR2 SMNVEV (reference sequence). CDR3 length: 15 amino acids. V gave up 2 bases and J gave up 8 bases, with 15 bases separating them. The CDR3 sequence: CASSLGSAGFEKLFF. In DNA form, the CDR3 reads TGTGCCAGCAGTTTAGGGAGCGCAGGGTTCGAAAAACTGTTTTTT.

CDR3 loop: CASLPDVLNTEAFF. In DNA form, the CDR3 reads TGTGCCAGTCTTCCCGACGTTTTGAACACTGAAGCTTTCTTT. The chain joins TRBV19 to TRBJ1-1, with no clear D. V was clipped by 8 bases and J by 0 bases, with 13 bases between them. The CDR3 sequence is 14 residues long. In germline, CDR1 is LNHDA, CDR2 SQIVND (reference sequence).